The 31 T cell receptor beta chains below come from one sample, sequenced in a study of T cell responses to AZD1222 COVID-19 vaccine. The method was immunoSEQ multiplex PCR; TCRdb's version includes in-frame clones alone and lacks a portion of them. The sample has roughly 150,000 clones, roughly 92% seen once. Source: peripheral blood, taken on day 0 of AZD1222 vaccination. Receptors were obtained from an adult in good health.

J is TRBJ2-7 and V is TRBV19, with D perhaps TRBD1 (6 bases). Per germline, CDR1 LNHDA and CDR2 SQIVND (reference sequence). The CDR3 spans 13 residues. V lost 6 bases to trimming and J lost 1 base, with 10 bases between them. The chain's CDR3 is CASSGQLSYEQYF. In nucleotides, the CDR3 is TGTGCCAGTAGCGGACAGCTTTCCTACGAGCAGTACTTC.

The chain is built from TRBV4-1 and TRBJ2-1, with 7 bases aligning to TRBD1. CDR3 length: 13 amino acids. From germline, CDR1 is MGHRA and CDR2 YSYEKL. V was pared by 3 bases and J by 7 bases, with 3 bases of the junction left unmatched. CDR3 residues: CASSQTGLNEQFF. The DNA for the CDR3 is TGCGCCAGCAGCCAGACAGGGTTGAATGAGCAGTTCTTC.

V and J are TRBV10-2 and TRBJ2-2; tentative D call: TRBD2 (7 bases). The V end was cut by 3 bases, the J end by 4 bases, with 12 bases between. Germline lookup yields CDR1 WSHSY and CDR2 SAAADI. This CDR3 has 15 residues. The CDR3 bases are TGCGCCAGCAGTGACGGGGGGCTTAGCACCGGGGAGCTGTTTTTT. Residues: CASSDGGLSTGELFF.

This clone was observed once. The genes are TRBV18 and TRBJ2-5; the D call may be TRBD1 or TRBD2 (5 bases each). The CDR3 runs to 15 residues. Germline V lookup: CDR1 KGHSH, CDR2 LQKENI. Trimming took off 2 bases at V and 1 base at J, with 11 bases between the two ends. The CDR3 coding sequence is TGTGCCAGCTCACCAAGAGGGGCCCTCCAAGAGACCCAGTACTTC. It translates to CASSPRGALQETQYF.

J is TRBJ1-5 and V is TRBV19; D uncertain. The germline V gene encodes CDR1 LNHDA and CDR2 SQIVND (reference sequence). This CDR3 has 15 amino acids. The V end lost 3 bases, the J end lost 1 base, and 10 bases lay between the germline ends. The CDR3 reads CASSIGSRSNQPQHF. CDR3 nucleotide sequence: TGTGCCAGTAGTATTGGGTCACGGAGCAATCAGCCCCAGCATTTT.

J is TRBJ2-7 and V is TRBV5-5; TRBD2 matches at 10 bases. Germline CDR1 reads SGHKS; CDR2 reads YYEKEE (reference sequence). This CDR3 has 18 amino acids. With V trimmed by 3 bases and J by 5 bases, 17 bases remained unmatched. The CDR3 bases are TGTGCCAGCAGCTCGAGCCCTCTCGGGCTAGCGGGAGTTGACGAGCAGTACTTC. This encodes CASSSSPLGLAGVDEQYF.

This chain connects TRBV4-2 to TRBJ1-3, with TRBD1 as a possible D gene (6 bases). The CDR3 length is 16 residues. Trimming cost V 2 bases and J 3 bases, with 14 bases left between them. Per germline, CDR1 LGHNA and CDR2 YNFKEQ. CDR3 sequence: CASSQPDRAIGNTIYF. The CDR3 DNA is TGTGCCAGCAGCCAACCGGACAGAGCAATTGGAAACACCATATATTTT.

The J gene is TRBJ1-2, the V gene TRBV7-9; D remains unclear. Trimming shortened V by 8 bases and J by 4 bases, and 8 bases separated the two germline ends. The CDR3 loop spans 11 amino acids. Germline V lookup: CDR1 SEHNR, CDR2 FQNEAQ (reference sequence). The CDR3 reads CASSWRYGYTF. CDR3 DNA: TGTGCCAGCTCTTGGCGCTATGGCTACACCTTC. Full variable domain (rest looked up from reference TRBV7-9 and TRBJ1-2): DTGVSQNPRHKITKRGQNVTFRCDPISEHNRLYWYRQTLGQGPEFLTYFQNEAQLEKSRLLSDRFSAERPKGSFSTLEIQRTEQGDSAMYLCASSWRYGYTFGSGTRLTVV.

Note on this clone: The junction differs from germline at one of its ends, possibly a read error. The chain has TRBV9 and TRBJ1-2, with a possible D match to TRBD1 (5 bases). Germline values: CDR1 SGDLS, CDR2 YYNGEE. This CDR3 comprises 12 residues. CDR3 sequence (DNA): TGTGCCAGCAGCATTGGGCTGGGGGTTGTCTACTTC. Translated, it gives CASSIGLGVVYF.

The CDR3 reads CATSKQPGVRNQPQHF. The CDR3 region has the DNA TGTGCCACCAGCAAACAGCCAGGGGTCCGCAATCAGCCCCAGCATTTT. The rearrangement joins TRBV15 to TRBJ1-5; a possible D gene is TRBD1 (6 bases). Trimming shortened V by 4 bases and J by 2 bases, and 15 bases separated the two germline ends. The CDR3 loop spans 16 amino acids. Germline CDR1 and CDR2: LNHNV and YYDKDF (reference sequence).

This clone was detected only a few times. The CDR3 coding sequence is TGTGCCAGCAGTATGGGTAGAGAAGGCTACACCTTC. This codes for CASSMGREGYTF. The rearrangement joins TRBV7-8 to TRBJ1-2, with D hard to call. Trimming left V 6 bases short and J 8 bases short, with 13 bases between. In germline, CDR1 is SGHVS, CDR2 FQNEAQ. This CDR3 has 12 amino acids.

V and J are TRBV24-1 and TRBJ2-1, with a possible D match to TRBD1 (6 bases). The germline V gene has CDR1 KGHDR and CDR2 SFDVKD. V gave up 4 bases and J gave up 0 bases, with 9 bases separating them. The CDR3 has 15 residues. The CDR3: CATSDPGVSYNEQFF. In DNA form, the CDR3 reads TGTGCCACCAGTGACCCAGGGGTCTCCTACAATGAGCAGTTCTTC.

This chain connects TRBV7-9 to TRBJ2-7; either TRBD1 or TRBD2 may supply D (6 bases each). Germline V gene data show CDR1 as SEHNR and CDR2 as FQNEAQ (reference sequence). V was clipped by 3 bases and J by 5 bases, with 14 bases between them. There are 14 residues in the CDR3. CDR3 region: CASSFFRGRDEQYF. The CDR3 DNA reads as TGTGCCAGCAGCTTTTTCCGGGGGCGGGACGAGCAGTACTTC.

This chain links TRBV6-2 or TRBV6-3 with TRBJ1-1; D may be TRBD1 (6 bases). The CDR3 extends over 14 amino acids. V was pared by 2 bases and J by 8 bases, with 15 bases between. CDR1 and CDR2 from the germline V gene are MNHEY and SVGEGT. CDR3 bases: TGTGCCAGCAGTTACAGGCGTCATCAGGGGGAAGCTTTCTTT. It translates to CASSYRRHQGEAFF.

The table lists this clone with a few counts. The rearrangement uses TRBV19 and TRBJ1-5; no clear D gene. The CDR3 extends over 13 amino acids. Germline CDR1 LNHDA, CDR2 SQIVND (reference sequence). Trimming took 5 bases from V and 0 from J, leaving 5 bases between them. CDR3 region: CASSFDSNQPQHF. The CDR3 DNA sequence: TGTGCCAGTAGTTTCGATAGCAATCAGCCCCAGCATTTT.

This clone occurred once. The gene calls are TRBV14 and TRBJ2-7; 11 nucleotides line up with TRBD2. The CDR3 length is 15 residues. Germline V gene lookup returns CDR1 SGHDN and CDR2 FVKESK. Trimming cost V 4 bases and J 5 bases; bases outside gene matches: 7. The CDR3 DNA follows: TGTGCCAGCAGCCCTCTAGCGGGGGGTAGAAACGAGCAGTACTTC. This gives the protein CASSPLAGGRNEQYF. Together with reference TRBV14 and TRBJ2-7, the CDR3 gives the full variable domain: EAGVTQFPSHSVIEKGQTVTLRCDPISGHDNLYWYRRVMGKEIKFLLHFVKESKQDESGMPNNRFLAERTGGTYSTLKVQPAELEDSGVYFCASSPLAGGRNEQYFGPGTRLTVT.

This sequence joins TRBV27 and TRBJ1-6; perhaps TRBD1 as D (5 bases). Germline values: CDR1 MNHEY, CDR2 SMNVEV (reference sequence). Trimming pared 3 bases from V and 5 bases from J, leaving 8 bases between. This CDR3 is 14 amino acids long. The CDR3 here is CASSLGLDNSPLHF. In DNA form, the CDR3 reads TGTGCCAGCAGTTTGGGGCTCGATAATTCACCCCTCCACTTT.

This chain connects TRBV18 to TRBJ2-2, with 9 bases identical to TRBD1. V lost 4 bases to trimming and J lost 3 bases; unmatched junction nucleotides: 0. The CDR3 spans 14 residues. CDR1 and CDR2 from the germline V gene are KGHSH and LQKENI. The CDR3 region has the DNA TGTGCCAGCTCACGGACAGGGGACACCGGGGAGCTGTTTTTT. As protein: CASSRTGDTGELFF. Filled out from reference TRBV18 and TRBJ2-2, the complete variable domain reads NAGVMQNPRHLVRRRGQEARLRCSPMKGHSHVYWYRQLPEEGLKFMVYLQKENIIDESGMPKERFSAEFPKEGPSILRIQQVVRGDSAAYFCASSRTGDTGELFFGEGSRLTVL.

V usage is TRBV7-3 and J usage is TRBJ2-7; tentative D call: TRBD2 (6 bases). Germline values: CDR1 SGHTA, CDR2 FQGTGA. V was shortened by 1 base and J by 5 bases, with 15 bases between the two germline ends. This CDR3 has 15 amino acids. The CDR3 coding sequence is TGTGCCAGCAGCTTAATTCCCGGGGGAAGAGACGAGCAGTACTTC. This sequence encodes CASSLIPGGRDEQYF.

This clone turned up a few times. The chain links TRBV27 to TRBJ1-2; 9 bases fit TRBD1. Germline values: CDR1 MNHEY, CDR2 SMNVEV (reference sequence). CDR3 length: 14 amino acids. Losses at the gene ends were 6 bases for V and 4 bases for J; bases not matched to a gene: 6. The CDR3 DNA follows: TGTGCCAGCAGGGGAAAACAGGGGGCCTATGGCTACACCTTC. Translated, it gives CASRGKQGAYGYTF.

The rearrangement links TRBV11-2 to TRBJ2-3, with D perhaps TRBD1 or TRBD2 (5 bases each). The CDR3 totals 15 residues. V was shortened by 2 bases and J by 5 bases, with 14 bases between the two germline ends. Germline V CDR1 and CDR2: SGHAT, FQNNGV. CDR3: CASSLSGAHGDTQYF. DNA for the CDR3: TGTGCCAGCAGCTTATCCGGGGCTCATGGAGATACGCAGTATTTT.

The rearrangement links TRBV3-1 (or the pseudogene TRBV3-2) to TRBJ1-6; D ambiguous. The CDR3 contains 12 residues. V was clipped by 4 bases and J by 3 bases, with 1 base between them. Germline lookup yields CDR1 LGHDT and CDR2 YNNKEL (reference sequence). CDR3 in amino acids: CASSLYNSPLHF. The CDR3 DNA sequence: TGTGCCAGCAGCCTCTATAATTCACCCCTCCACTTT.

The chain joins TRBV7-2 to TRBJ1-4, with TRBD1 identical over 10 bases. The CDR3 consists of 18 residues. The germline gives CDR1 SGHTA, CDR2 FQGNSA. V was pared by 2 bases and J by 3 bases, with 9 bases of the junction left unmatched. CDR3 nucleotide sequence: TGTGCCAGCAGCTTAAGACAGGGGGCGAATATAGCTAATGAAAAACTGTTTTTT. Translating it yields CASSLRQGANIANEKLFF. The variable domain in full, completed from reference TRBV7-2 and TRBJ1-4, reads GAGVSQSPSNKVTEKGKDVELRCDPISGHTALYWYRQSLGQGLEFLIYFQGNSAPDKSGLPSDRFSAERTGGSVSTLTIQRTQQEDSAVYLCASSLRQGANIANEKLFFGSGTQLSVL.

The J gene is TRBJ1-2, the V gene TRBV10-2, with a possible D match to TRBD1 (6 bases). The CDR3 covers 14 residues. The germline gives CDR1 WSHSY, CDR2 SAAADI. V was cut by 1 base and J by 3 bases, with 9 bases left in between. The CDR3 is CASSEYRVDYGYTF. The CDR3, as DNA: TGCGCCAGCAGTGAGTACAGGGTGGACTATGGCTACACCTTC.

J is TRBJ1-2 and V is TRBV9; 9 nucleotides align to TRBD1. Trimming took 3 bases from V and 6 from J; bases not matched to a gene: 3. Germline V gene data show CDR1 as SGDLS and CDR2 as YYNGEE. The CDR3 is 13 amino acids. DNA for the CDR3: TGTGCCAGCAGCGCCCGGACAGGGGATGGCTACACCTTC. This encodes CASSARTGDGYTF.

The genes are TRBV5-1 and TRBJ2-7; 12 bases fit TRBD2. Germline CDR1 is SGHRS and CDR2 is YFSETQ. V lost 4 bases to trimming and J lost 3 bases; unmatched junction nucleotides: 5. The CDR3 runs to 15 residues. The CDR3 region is CASSLGLAGFYEQYF. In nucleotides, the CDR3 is TGCGCCAGCAGCCTCGGACTAGCGGGATTCTACGAGCAGTACTTC.

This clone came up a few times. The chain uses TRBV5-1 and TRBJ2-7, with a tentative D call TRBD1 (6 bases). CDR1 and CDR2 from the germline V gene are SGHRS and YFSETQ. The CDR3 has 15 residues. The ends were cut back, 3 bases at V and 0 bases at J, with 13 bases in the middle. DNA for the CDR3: TGCGCCAGCAGCTGGTCCGGGACATCCTCCTACGAGCAGTACTTC. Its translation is CASSWSGTSSYEQYF.

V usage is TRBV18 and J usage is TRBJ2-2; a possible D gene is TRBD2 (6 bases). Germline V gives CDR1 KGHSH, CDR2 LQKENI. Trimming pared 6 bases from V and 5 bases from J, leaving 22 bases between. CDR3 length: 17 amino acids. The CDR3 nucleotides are TGTGCCAGCTCCCGAGGGTCCGGGAGTACGGAAACCGGGGAGCTGTTTTTT. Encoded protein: CASSRGSGSTETGELFF.

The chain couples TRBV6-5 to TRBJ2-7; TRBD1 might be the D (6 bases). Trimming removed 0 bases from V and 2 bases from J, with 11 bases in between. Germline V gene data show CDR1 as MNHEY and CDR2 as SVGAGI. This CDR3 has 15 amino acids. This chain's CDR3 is CASSYSQQGPYEQYF. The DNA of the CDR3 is TGTGCCAGCAGTTACTCTCAACAGGGCCCCTACGAGCAGTACTTC.

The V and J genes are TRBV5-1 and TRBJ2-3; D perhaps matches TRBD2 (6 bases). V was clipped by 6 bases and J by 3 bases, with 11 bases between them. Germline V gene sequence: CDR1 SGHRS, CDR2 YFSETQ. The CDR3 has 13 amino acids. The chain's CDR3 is CASTRLDTDTQYF. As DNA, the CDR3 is TGCGCCAGCACGAGACTAGATACAGATACGCAGTATTTT.

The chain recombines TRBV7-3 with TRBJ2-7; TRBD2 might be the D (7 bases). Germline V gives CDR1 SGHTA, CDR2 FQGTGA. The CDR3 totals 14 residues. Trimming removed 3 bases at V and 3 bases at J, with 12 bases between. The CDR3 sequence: CASSLKGGDYEQYF. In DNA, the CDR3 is TGTGCCAGCAGCTTGAAAGGGGGGGACTACGAGCAGTACTTC. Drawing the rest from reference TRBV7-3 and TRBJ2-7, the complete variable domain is GAGVSQTPSNKVTEKGKYVELRCDPISGHTALYWYRQSLGQGPEFLIYFQGTGAADDSGLPNDRFFAVRPEGSVSTLKIQRTERGDSAVYLCASSLKGGDYEQYFGPGTRLTVT.